The 10 T cell receptor beta chains below were found in one sample sequenced in a study of CD8+ T cells in alopecia areata. Investigators isolated RNA and reverse transcribed it into cDNA to act as the sequencing template. Assay used: immunoSEQ multiplex PCR; TCRdb lists only in-frame clones, some missing. The table lists 64,000 or so clones, about 45% of them singletons. Treatment in this sample: oral pan-JAK inhibitor, 5-10 mg twice daily. This material consisted of CD8+ T cells sorted from blood, taken at roughly week 38, from a patient treated with tofacitinib. The receptors come from a human donor with alopecia areata.

CDR3 in DNA: TGTGCCAGCAGTGTCCAGGGACTTGACTATGGCTACACCTTC. Its translation: CASSVQGLDYGYTF. The gene calls are TRBV6-6 and TRBJ1-2; perhaps TRBD1 as D (5 bases). The V end lost 5 bases, the J end lost 3 bases, and 13 bases lay between the germline ends. Germline V lookup: CDR1 MNHNY, CDR2 SVGAGI (reference sequence). CDR3 length: 14 residues.

J is TRBJ2-3 and V is TRBV6-5; 9 nucleotides agree with TRBD1. CDR1 MNHEY and CDR2 SVGAGI come from the germline V gene. CDR3 length equals 16 residues. V gave up 4 bases and J gave up 1 base; unmatched junction bases: 6. The CDR3 spells CASSSFGTGRTDTQYF. CDR3 DNA: TGTGCCAGCAGTTCATTCGGGACAGGGCGCACAGATACGCAGTATTTT.

Only a few counts were recorded for this clone. This rearrangement joins TRBV6-1 to TRBJ2-7; the match to TRBD2 covers 11 bases. There are 14 residues in the CDR3. With V trimmed by 3 bases and J by 6 bases, 4 bases remained unmatched. The V gene's germline CDR1 is MNHNS and CDR2 SASEGT. CDR3 bases: TGTGCCAGCAGTGATGTGGGACTAGCGGTCGAGCAGTACTTC. Amino acid sequence: CASSDVGLAVEQYF.

This sequence joins TRBV6-1 and TRBJ1-6; D possibly corresponds to TRBD1 (5 bases). This CDR3 is 17 amino acids long. The V gene's germline CDR1 is MNHNS and CDR2 SASEGT. The V gene lost 1 base and the J gene lost 3 bases, with 13 bases spanning the gap. The chain's CDR3 is CASSEEIRQNYNSPLHF. DNA for the CDR3: TGTGCCAGCAGTGAAGAAATTCGACAGAACTATAATTCACCCCTCCACTTT.

This clone was counted only a few times. The genes are TRBV2 and TRBJ2-7, with unresolved D. CDR3 size: 10 residues. Trimming cost V 8 bases and J 6 bases, with 8 bases left between them. Looked up from germline, CDR1 is SNHLY and CDR2 is FYNNEI. CDR3 in DNA: TGTGCCAGCCAGTGGGGCGAGCAGTACTTC. Its translation: CASQWGEQYF.

The chain links TRBV15 to TRBJ2-3, with D tentatively TRBD2 (6 bases). This CDR3 contains 15 residues. The germline gives CDR1 LNHNV, CDR2 YYDKDF (reference sequence). The ends were cut back, 1 base at V and 2 bases at J, with 10 bases in the middle. CDR3 protein: CATSRVGGDTDTQYF. In DNA, the CDR3 is TGTGCCACCAGCAGAGTTGGCGGGGACACAGATACGCAGTATTTT.

The gene calls are TRBV4-1 and TRBJ2-2; no definite D call. Deletions cut 1 base from V and 6 bases from J, with 9 bases between. The CDR3 has 14 amino acids. Germline V CDR1 and CDR2: MGHRA, YSYEKL. This CDR3 is CASSQVGRAGELFF. CDR3 bases: TGCGCCAGCAGCCAAGTTGGTAGAGCCGGGGAGCTGTTTTTT.

The chain couples TRBV27 to TRBJ2-1; D is undetermined. V lost 4 bases to trimming and J lost 9 bases, with 7 bases between them. In germline, CDR1 is MNHEY, CDR2 SMNVEV (reference sequence). The CDR3 runs to 11 residues. The CDR3 here is CASSSFGEQFF. The DNA of the CDR3 is TGTGCCAGCAGTTCATTCGGTGAGCAGTTCTTC.

This rearrangement joins TRBV7-2 to TRBJ2-5; 8 bases agree with TRBD2. The length of the CDR3 is 16 residues. The junction had 13 bases not matched to a gene; V was cut back by 5 bases and J by 5 bases. Germline CDR1 is SGHTA and CDR2 is FQGNSA. This CDR3 is CASSPHDAGGRETQYF. DNA for the CDR3: TGTGCCAGCAGCCCGCACGACGCGGGAGGCCGCGAGACCCAGTACTTC.

V and J are TRBV29-1 and TRBJ1-1; D gene unclear. Trimming left V 3 bases short and J 1 base short, with 15 bases between. This CDR3 comprises 15 residues. CDR1 is SQVTM and CDR2 is ANQGSEA in the germline V gene. CDR3 residues: CSVEKEVGGNTEAFF. In nucleotides, the CDR3 is TGCAGCGTTGAGAAGGAGGTCGGAGGGAACACTGAAGCTTTCTTT.